Following are 26 T cell receptor beta chains from one sample sequenced in a study of blood T cell repertoires in COVID-19. The data were produced by immunoSEQ multiplex PCR, yet TCRdb's version contains in-frame clones alone and is incomplete. Seen here are fewer than 40,000 clones, 78% observed once, and the top ten hold about 35%. Input material: peripheral blood. These TCRs come from a man aged 60 to 69 with acute or convalescent COVID-19.

This clone was observed a handful of times. V is TRBV21-1 and J is TRBJ2-7; the tabulated D call, TRBD1, remains unverified against the DNA. TRBV21-1 is deemed a pseudogene. The CDR3 contains 15 residues. This CDR3 is CASSELTDSSYEQYF. CDR3 bases: TGTGCCAGCAGCGAATTGACAGATAGCTCCTACGAGCAGTACTTC.

This clone was seen just once. The chain combines TRBV7-8 with TRBJ2-5, with 7 bases identical to TRBD1. Losses at the gene ends were 5 bases for V and 3 bases for J; bases not matched to a gene: 9. Germline V gene sequence: CDR1 SGHVS, CDR2 FQNEAQ. CDR3 size: 15 residues. In DNA form, the CDR3 reads TGTGCCAGCAGCACAAGACAGGGTAGGGAAGAGACCCAGTACTTC. Its protein is CASSTRQGREETQYF.

The chain joins TRBV7-2 to TRBJ2-5, with 7 nucleotides matching TRBD2. Germline lookup yields CDR1 SGHTA and CDR2 FQGNSA. This CDR3 is 17 amino acids long. The V gene end was trimmed by 4 bases and the J gene end by 1 base; junction bases not matched to a gene: 12. The CDR3 loop is CASSSRRASGPQETQYF. In DNA form, the CDR3 reads TGTGCCAGCAGCTCCCGACGGGCTAGCGGCCCCCAAGAGACCCAGTACTTC.

The V and J genes are TRBV29-1 and TRBJ2-5; TRBD2 agrees at 12 bases. CDR3 length: 13 amino acids. Germline CDR1 SQVTM, CDR2 ANQGSEA. The CDR3 region has the DNA TGCACGGGGACTAGCGGGTCCCAAGAGACCCAGTACTTC. This sequence encodes CTGTSGSQETQYF.

The chain employs TRBV11-2 and TRBJ2-1, with 11 nucleotides matching TRBD2. The germline CDR1 and CDR2 sequences are SGHAT and FQNNGV. The CDR3 has 15 residues. The V segment lost 1 base and the J segment 12 bases; nucleotides outside the gene matches: 8. In DNA, the CDR3 is TGTGCCAGCAGCTTAGTAGCGGGAGGGCTGATGGGGCAGTTCTTC. This sequence encodes CASSLVAGGLMGQFF.

The chain carries TRBV5-1 and TRBJ2-3, with 7 bases identical to TRBD1. The CDR3 has 14 amino acids. V lost 5 bases, J lost 1 base, and 4 bases stayed unmatched. Germline V gene sequence: CDR1 SGHRS, CDR2 YFSETQ. CDR3 residues: CASRPGTGTDTQYF. CDR3 nucleotides: TGCGCCAGCAGACCGGGGACAGGCACAGATACGCAGTATTTT.

The chain joins TRBV11-2 to TRBJ2-5; D unresolved. From germline, CDR1 is SGHAT and CDR2 FQNNGV. CDR3 size: 17 residues. The germline V and J ends were trimmed by 0 bases and 9 bases, with 23 bases remaining between them. The CDR3: CASSLDIDNPVSLSQYF. The DNA for the CDR3 is TGTGCCAGCAGCTTAGATATCGATAATCCAGTCTCGCTGTCCCAGTACTTC. The whole variable domain, remainder taken from reference TRBV11-2 and TRBJ2-5, is EAGVAQSPRYKIIEKRQSVAFWCNPISGHATLYWYQQILGQGPKLLIQFQNNGVVDDSQLPKDRFSAERLKGVDSTLKIQPAKLEDSAVYLCASSLDIDNPVSLSQYFGPGTRLLVL.

This clone was recorded many times. The chain carries TRBV4-2 and TRBJ1-6; D is undetermined. This CDR3 spans 14 amino acids. The germline V gene has CDR1 LGHNA and CDR2 YNFKEQ. With 0 bases removed from V and 7 bases from J, the gap between germline ends came to 7 bases. The CDR3 spells CASSQDRVNSPLHF. CDR3 nucleotide sequence: TGTGCCAGCAGCCAAGACCGGGTGAATTCACCCCTCCACTTT.

The rearrangement joins TRBV7-9 to TRBJ1-2, with 11 bases fitting TRBD1. The CDR3 extends over 15 amino acids. Trimming removed 4 bases from V and 4 bases from J; junction bases left unmatched: 5. Germline CDR1 SEHNR, CDR2 FQNEAQ (reference sequence). The CDR3 nucleotides read TGTGCCAGCAGCTCCCCGGACAGGGGGCCCTATGGCTACACCTTC. It is translated as CASSSPDRGPYGYTF. Full variable domain (missing parts from reference TRBV7-9 and TRBJ1-2): DTGVSQNPRHKITKRGQNVTFRCDPISEHNRLYWYRQTLGQGPEFLTYFQNEAQLEKSRLLSDRFSAERPKGSFSTLEIQRTEQGDSAMYLCASSSPDRGPYGYTFGSGTRLTVV.

V usage is TRBV7-8 and J usage is TRBJ2-7; D gene unclear. Germline V gives CDR1 SGHVS, CDR2 FQNEAQ. V lost 3 bases to trimming and J lost 5 bases, with 17 bases between them. The CDR3 runs 15 residues. CDR3 coding DNA: TGTGCCAGCAGCTTGTTCTCTGCCCCGGCGGACGAGCAGTACTTC. This sequence encodes CASSLFSAPADEQYF.

The rearrangement uses TRBV28 and TRBJ2-1, with a possible D match to TRBD2 (6 bases). V lost 3 bases and J lost 8, with 14 bases in between. Germline assignment: CDR1 MDHEN and CDR2 SYDVKM. The CDR3 consists of 14 residues. The CDR3 bases are TGTGCCAGCAGTTTTCGGGACTCTGGGGATGAGCAGTTCTTC. Translated: CASSFRDSGDEQFF.

V is TRBV5-1 and J is TRBJ2-1; TRBD1 agrees at 10 bases. Looked up from germline, CDR1 is SGHRS and CDR2 is YFSETQ. V shed 3 bases and J 7 bases; nucleotides not matched to a gene: 4. The CDR3 extends over 14 amino acids. For the CDR3, the DNA is TGCGCCAGCAGCTGGACAGGGGGTAATAATGAGCAGTTCTTC. The encoded protein is CASSWTGGNNEQFF.

This sequence joins TRBV18 and TRBJ1-3, with D possibly matching TRBD1 (6 bases). V dropped 3 bases and J dropped 0 bases, with 15 bases sitting between them. Per the germline V gene, CDR1 is KGHSH and CDR2 is LQKENI. This CDR3 region has 17 residues. The CDR3 loop reads CASSPTTGITSGNTIYF. The CDR3 bases are TGTGCCAGCTCACCGACTACAGGGATAACCTCTGGAAACACCATATATTTT. Together with reference TRBV18 and TRBJ1-3, the CDR3 gives the full variable domain: NAGVMQNPRHLVRRRGQEARLRCSPMKGHSHVYWYRQLPEEGLKFMVYLQKENIIDESGMPKERFSAEFPKEGPSILRIQQVVRGDSAAYFCASSPTTGITSGNTIYFGEGSWLTVV.

This chain uses TRBV3-1 (or the pseudogene TRBV3-2) with TRBJ2-1; no definite D call. The CDR3 is made up of 16 amino acids. The germline V and J ends were trimmed by 4 bases and 0 bases, with 13 bases remaining between them. Germline V gives CDR1 LGHDT, CDR2 YNNKEL (reference sequence). The CDR3 reads CASSPKSKSSYNEQFF. The CDR3 bases are TGTGCCAGCAGCCCAAAAAGCAAAAGCTCCTACAATGAGCAGTTCTTC.

This rearrangement joins TRBV6-6 to TRBJ2-5; 8 nucleotides align to TRBD1. The CDR3 has 16 amino acids. Germline CDR1 reads MNHNY; CDR2 reads SVGAGI (reference sequence). Losses at the gene ends were 2 bases for V and 2 bases for J; bases not matched to a gene: 7. CDR3 coding DNA: TGTGCCAGCAGTTACGCAGGGGGCGCGAATCAAGAGACCCAGTACTTC. This encodes CASSYAGGANQETQYF.

This chain uses TRBV4-1 with TRBJ2-1; D possibly corresponds to TRBD1 (6 bases). The CDR3 sequence is 15 residues long. Germline V gene lookup returns CDR1 MGHRA and CDR2 YSYEKL. Trimming left V 0 bases short and J 6 bases short, with 12 bases between. This chain's CDR3 is CASSQEETGTNEQFF. Here the CDR3 DNA reads TGCGCCAGCAGCCAAGAGGAAACAGGGACCAATGAGCAGTTCTTC.

The chain combines TRBV7-2 with TRBJ2-3; 9 bases are shared with TRBD2. Germline loops: CDR1 SGHTA, CDR2 FQGNSA. This CDR3 comprises 18 residues. V was clipped by 3 bases and J by 0 bases; unmatched bases: 10. This CDR3 is CASSFGVTSGTSTDTQYF. CDR3 in DNA: TGTGCCAGCAGCTTCGGCGTGACTAGCGGAACTAGCACAGATACGCAGTATTTT.

J is TRBJ1-5 and V is TRBV3-1 (or the pseudogene TRBV3-2), with D uncertain. CDR3 length equals 15 residues. Trimming removed 2 bases from V and 1 base from J, with 9 bases in between. Germline V gives CDR1 LGHDT, CDR2 YNNKEL (reference sequence). The CDR3 loop reads CASSQLLGSNQPQHF. DNA of the CDR3: TGTGCCAGCAGCCAACTCCTAGGCAGCAATCAGCCCCAGCATTTT.

This clone was seen once. The chain has TRBV6-5 and TRBJ1-6, with D possibly being TRBD1 (6 bases). The CDR3 contains 15 residues. Germline V gene lookup returns CDR1 MNHEY and CDR2 SVGAGI. V lost 6 bases, J lost 9 bases, and 18 bases lay in between. CDR3 coding DNA: TGTGCCAGCAGCCGCCGGGGGGCTAGGGGTTCACCCCTCCACTTT. Its protein is CASSRRGARGSPLHF.

The V gene is TRBV6-5, the J gene TRBJ1-2; no clear D. The germline CDR1 and CDR2 sequences are MNHEY and SVGAGI. This CDR3 is 14 amino acids long. Deletions cut 7 bases from V and 4 bases from J, with 16 bases between. The CDR3 is CASTRGPPGYGYTF. In nucleotides, the CDR3 is TGTGCCAGCACTCGAGGGCCTCCAGGCTATGGCTACACCTTC.

The genes are TRBV3-1 (or the pseudogene TRBV3-2) and TRBJ2-5; TRBD1 matches 9 bases. CDR3 length equals 16 residues. V lost 0 bases and J lost 3; bases outside the gene matches: 5. Germline V gene sequence: CDR1 LGHDT, CDR2 YNNKEL (reference sequence). CDR3 sequence (DNA): TGTGCCAGCAGCCAAGATCGACAGGGGGGAAAAGAGACCCAGTACTTC. This translates into CASSQDRQGGKETQYF.

V gene TRBV29-1 combines with J gene TRBJ2-7; the D gene is possibly TRBD2 (5 bases). V was clipped by 1 base and J by 2 bases, with 6 bases between them. Germline V lookup: CDR1 SQVTM, CDR2 ANQGSEA. The CDR3 is made up of 12 amino acids. The chain's CDR3 is CSVEGGTYEQYF. In DNA form, the CDR3 reads TGCAGCGTTGAAGGAGGGACCTACGAGCAGTACTTC.

The genes are TRBV5-1 and TRBJ2-3; perhaps TRBD1 as D (6 bases). This CDR3 comprises 14 residues. Germline values: CDR1 SGHRS, CDR2 YFSETQ. V dropped 0 bases and J dropped 3 bases, with 8 bases sitting between them. CDR3 residues: CASSLEGVTDTQYF. As DNA, the CDR3 is TGCGCCAGCAGCTTGGAGGGGGTAACAGATACGCAGTATTTT.

V gene TRBV6-5 combines with J gene TRBJ2-1; 8 bases line up with TRBD1. Germline V gives CDR1 MNHEY, CDR2 SVGAGI. This CDR3 comprises 15 residues. V lost 6 bases and J lost 4; bases outside the gene matches: 8. CDR3 coding DNA: TGTGCCAGCAGCCGGACAGGGACATTGTACAATGAGCAGTTCTTC. It encodes CASSRTGTLYNEQFF.

This clone was detected once. The genes are TRBV5-1 and TRBJ2-3; TRBD2 aligns across 8 bases. Trimming at V came to 4 bases and at J to 5 bases, leaving 9 bases not matched to a gene. Germline V lookup: CDR1 SGHRS, CDR2 YFSETQ. CDR3 length equals 15 residues. Here the CDR3 reads CASSPRAGVIDTQYF. The DNA for the CDR3 is TGCGCCAGCAGCCCCCGAGCGGGAGTAATAGATACGCAGTATTTT.

The chain combines TRBV29-1 with TRBJ2-3, with D maybe TRBD2 (5 bases). Germline V gene lookup returns CDR1 SQVTM and CDR2 ANQGSEA. This CDR3 region has 16 residues. Trimming took 7 bases from V and 1 from J, leaving 21 bases between them. CDR3 sequence: CSAYFSRVLRTDTQYF. The CDR3 DNA follows: TGCAGCGCCTATTTCTCGCGGGTTCTTCGCACAGATACGCAGTATTTT.